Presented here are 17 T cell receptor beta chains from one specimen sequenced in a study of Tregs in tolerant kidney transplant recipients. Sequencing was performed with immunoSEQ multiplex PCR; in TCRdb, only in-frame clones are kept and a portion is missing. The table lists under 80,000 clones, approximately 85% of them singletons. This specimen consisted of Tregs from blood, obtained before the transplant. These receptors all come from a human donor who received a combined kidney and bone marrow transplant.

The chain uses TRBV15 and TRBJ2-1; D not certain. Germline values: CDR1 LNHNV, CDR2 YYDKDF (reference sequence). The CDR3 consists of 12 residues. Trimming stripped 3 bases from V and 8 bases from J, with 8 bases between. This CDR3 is CATSRAADEQFF. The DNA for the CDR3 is TGTGCCACCAGCAGGGCCGCGGATGAGCAGTTCTTC. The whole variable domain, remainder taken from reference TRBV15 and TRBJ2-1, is DAMVIQNPRYQVTQFGKPVTLSCSQTLNHNVMYWYQQKSSQAPKLLFHYYDKDFNNEADTPDNFQSRRPNTSFCFLDIRSPGLGDTAMYLCATSRAADEQFFGPGTRLTVL.

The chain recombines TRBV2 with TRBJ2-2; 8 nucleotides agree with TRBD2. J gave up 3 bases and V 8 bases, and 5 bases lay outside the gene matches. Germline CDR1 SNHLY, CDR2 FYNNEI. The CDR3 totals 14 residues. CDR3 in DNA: TGTGCCAGCGGAAACGGGAGGGACACCGGGGAGCTGTTTTTT. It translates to CASGNGRDTGELFF.

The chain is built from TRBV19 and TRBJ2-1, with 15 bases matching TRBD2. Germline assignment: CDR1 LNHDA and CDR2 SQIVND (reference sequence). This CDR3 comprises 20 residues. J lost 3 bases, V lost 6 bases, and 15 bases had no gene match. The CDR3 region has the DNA TGTGCCAGTAGCCCCCTTAGTGGACTAGCGGGAGGGTTCGACTACAATGAGCAGTTCTTC. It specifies CASSPLSGLAGGFDYNEQFF.

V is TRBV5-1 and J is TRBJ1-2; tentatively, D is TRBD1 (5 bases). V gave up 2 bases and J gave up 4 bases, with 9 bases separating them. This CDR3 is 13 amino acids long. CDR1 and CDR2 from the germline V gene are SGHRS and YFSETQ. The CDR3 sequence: CASSLGEGYGYTF. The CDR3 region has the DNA TGCGCCAGCAGCTTAGGGGAGGGCTATGGCTACACCTTC.

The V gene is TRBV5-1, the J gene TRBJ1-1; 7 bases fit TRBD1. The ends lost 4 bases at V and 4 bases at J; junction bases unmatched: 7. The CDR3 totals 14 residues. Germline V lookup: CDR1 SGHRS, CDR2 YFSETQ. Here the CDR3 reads CASSNRGYGTEAFF. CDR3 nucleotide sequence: TGCGCCAGCAGCAACAGGGGTTATGGCACTGAAGCTTTCTTT.

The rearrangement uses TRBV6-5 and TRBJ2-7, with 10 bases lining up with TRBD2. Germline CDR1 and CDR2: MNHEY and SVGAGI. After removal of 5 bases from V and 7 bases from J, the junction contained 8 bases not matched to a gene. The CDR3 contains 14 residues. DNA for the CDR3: TGTGCCAGCAGTCCCCCGGGACTAGCGTTTGAGCAGTACTTC. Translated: CASSPPGLAFEQYF.

For the CDR3, the DNA is TGCGCCAGCAGCTTGGGGTTAGCGGGGAGGAGCTCCTACGAGCAGTACTTC. Protein product: CASSLGLAGRSSYEQYF. This chain uses TRBV5-1 with TRBJ2-7; TRBD2 aligns across 8 bases. The CDR3 extends over 17 amino acids. Germline CDR1 and CDR2: SGHRS and YFSETQ. V gave up 0 bases and J gave up 0 bases; unmatched junction bases: 8.

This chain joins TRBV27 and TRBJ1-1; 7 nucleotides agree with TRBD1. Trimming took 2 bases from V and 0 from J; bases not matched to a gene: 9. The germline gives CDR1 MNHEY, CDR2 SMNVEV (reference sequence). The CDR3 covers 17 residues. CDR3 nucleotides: TGTGCCAGCAGTTTAGAGAGGTCAGGGGGAATGAACACTGAAGCTTTCTTT. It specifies CASSLERSGGMNTEAFF.

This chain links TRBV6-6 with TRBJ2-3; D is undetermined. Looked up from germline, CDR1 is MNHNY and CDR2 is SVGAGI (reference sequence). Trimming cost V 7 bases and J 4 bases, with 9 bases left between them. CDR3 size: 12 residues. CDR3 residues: CASTSESDTQYF. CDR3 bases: TGTGCCAGCACCTCCGAGTCAGATACGCAGTATTTT.

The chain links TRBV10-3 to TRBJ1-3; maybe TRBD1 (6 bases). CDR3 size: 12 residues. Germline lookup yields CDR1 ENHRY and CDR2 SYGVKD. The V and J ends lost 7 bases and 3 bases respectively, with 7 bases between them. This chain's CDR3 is CAITGVGNTIYF. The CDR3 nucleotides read TGTGCCATCACAGGGGTTGGAAACACCATATATTTT.

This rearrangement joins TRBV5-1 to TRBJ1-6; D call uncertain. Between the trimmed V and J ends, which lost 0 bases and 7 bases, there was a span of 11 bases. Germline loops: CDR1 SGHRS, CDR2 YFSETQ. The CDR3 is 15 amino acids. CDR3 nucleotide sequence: TGCGCCAGCAGCTTGGTCCGGGTATGGAATTCACCCCTCCACTTT. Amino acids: CASSLVRVWNSPLHF.

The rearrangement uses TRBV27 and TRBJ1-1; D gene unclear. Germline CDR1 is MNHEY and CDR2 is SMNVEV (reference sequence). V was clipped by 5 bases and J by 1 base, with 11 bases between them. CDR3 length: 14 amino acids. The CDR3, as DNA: TGTGCCAGCAGTCGCCTGGCAGGGAACACTGAAGCTTTCTTT. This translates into CASSRLAGNTEAFF.

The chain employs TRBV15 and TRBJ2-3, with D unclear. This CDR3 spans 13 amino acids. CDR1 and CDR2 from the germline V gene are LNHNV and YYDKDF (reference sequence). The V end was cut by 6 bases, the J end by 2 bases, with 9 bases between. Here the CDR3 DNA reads TGTGCCACCAGAGCAGCGAACACAGATACGCAGTATTTT. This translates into CATRAANTDTQYF.

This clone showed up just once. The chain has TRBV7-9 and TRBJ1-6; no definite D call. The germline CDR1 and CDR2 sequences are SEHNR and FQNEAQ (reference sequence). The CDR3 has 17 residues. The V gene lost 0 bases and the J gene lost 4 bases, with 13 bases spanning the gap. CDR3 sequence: CASSLAHGGYYNSPLHF. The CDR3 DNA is TGTGCCAGCAGCTTAGCGCATGGAGGTTATTATAATTCACCCCTCCACTTT.

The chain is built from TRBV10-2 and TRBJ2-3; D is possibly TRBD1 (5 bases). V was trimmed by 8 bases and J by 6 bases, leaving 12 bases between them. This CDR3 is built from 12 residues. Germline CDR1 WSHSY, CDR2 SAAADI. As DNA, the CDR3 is TGCGCCAGCGGGGCTAGTGTGGATACGCAGTATTTT. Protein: CASGASVDTQYF.

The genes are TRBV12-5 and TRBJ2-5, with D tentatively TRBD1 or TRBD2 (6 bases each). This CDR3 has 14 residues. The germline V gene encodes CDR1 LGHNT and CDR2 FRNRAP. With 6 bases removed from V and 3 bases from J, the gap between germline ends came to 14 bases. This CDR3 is CASGPGGGKETQYF. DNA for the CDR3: TGTGCTAGTGGCCCCGGGGGCGGGAAAGAGACCCAGTACTTC.

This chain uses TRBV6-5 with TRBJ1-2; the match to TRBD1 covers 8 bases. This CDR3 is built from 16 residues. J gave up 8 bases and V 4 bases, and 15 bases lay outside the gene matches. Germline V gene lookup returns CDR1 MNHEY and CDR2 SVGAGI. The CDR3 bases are TGTGCCAGCAGTTCCCTGAATGGACAGGGTGAAGGCGGCTACACCTTC. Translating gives CASSSLNGQGEGGYTF.